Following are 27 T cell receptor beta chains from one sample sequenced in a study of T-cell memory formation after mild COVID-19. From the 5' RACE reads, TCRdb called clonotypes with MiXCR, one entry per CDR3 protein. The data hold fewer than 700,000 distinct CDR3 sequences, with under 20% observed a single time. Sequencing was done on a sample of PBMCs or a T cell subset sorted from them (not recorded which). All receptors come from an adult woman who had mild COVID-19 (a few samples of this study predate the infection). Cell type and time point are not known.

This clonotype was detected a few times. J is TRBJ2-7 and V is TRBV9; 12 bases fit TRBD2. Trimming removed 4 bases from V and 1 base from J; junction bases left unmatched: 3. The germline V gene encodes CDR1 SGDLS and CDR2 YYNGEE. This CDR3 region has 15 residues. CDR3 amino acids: CASSPSGGGSYEQYF. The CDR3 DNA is TGTGCCAGCAGCCCTAGCGGGGGGGGTTCCTACGAGCAGTACTTC.

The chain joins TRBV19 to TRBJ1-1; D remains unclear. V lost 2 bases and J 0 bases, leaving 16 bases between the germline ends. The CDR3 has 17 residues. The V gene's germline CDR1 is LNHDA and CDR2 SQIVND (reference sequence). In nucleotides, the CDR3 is TGTGCCAGTAGTATACCCGGGCGGCGAAGAGTGAACACTGAAGCTTTCTTT. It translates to CASSIPGRRRVNTEAFF. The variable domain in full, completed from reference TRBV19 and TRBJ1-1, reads DGGITQSPKYLFRKEGQNVTLSCEQNLNHDAMYWYRQDPGQGLRLIYYSQIVNDFQKGDIAEGYSVSREKKESFPLTVTSAQKNPTAFYLCASSIPGRRRVNTEAFFGQGTRLTVV.

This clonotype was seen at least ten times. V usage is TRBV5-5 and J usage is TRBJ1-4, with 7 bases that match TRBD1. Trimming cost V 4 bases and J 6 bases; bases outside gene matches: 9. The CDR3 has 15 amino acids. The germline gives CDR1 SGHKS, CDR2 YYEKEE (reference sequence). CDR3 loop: CASSTPRDSHEKLFF. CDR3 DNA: TGTGCCAGCAGCACCCCACGGGACAGCCATGAAAAACTGTTTTTT.

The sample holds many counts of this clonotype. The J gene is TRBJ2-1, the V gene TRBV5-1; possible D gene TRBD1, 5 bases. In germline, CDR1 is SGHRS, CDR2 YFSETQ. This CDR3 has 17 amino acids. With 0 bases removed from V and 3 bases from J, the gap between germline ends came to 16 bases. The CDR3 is CASSLGGGAGFYNEQFF. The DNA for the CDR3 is TGCGCCAGCAGCTTGGGCGGTGGTGCAGGGTTCTACAATGAGCAGTTCTTC.

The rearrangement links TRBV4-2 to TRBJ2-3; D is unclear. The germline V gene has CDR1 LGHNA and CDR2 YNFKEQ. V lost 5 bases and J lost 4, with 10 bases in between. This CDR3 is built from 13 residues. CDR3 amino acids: CASSYRVPDTQYF. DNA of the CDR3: TGTGCCAGCAGCTACAGAGTCCCAGATACGCAGTATTTT.

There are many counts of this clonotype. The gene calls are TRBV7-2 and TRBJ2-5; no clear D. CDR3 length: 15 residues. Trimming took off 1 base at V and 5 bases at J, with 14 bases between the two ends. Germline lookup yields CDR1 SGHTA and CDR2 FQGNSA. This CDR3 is CASSLVPVVGETQYF. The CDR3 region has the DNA TGTGCCAGCAGCTTAGTCCCGGTAGTGGGGGAGACCCAGTACTTC.

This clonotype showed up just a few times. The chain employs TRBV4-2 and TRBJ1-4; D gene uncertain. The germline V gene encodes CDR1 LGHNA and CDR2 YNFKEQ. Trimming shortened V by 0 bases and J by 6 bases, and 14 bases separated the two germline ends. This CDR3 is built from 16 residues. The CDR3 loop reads CASSQETLSGYEKLFF. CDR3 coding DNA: TGTGCCAGCAGCCAAGAAACCTTGTCGGGGTATGAAAAACTGTTTTTT.

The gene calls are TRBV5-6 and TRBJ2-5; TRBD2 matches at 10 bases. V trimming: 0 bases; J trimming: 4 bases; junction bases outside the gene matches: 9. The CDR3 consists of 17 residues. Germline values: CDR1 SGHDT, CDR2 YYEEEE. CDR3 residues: CASSLAPSGSEGETQYF. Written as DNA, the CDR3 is TGTGCCAGCAGCTTGGCCCCTAGCGGGAGTGAAGGAGAGACCCAGTACTTC.

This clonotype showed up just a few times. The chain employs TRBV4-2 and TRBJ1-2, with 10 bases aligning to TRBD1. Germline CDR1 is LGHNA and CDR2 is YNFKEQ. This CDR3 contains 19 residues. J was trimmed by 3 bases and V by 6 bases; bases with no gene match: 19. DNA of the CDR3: TGTGCCAGCAGGGGCGAGGATCCGAAGACAGGGGGCAATGACTATGGCTACACCTTC. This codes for CASRGEDPKTGGNDYGYTF.

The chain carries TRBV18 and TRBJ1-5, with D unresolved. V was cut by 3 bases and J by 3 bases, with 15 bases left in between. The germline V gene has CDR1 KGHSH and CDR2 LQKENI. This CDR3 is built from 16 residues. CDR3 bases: TGTGCCAGCTCACCCCAAGCTCATACTACCAATCAGCCCCAGCATTTT. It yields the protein CASSPQAHTTNQPQHF. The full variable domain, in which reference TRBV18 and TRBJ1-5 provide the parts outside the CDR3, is NAGVMQNPRHLVRRRGQEARLRCSPMKGHSHVYWYRQLPEEGLKFMVYLQKENIIDESGMPKERFSAEFPKEGPSILRIQQVVRGDSAAYFCASSPQAHTTNQPQHFGDGTRLSIL.

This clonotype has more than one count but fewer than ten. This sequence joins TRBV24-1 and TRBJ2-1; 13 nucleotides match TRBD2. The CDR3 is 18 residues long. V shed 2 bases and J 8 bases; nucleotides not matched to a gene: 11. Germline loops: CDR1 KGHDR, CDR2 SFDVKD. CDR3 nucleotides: TGTGCCACCAGTGATTCCTCGCCACTAGCGGGGGGGATTGATGAGCAGTTCTTC. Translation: CATSDSSPLAGGIDEQFF.

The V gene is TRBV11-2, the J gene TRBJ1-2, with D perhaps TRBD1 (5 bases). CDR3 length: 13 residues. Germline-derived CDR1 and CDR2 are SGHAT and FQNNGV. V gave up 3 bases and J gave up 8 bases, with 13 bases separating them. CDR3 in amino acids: CASSFTGKGGYTF. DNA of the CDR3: TGTGCCAGCAGCTTTACGGGGAAGGGGGGCTACACCTTC.

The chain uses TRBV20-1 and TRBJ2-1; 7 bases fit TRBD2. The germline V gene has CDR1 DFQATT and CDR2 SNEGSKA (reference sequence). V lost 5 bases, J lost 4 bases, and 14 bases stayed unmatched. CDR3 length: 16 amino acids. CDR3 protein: CSAGRAAGARYNEQFF. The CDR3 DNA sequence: TGCAGTGCTGGTAGAGCGGCGGGAGCGCGGTACAATGAGCAGTTCTTC.

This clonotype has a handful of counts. CDR3 in amino acids: CASSSRYAGQGREKLFF. The CDR3 DNA follows: TGTGCCAGCAGTTCCCGGTATGCTGGACAGGGTAGGGAAAAACTGTTTTTT. The chain links TRBV12-3 or TRBV12-4 to TRBJ1-4; TRBD1 matches 8 bases. The CDR3 loop spans 17 amino acids. Trimming at V came to 4 bases and at J to 8 bases, leaving 15 bases not matched to a gene.

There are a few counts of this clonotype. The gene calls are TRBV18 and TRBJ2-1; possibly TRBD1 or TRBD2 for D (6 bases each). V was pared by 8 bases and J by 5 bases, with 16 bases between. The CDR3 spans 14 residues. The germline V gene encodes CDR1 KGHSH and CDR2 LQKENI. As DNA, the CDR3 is TGTGCCAGCGCGACAGGAGGGGTGAACAATGAGCAGTTCTTC. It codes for CASATGGVNNEQFF. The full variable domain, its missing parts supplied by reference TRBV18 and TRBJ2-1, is NAGVMQNPRHLVRRRGQEARLRCSPMKGHSHVYWYRQLPEEGLKFMVYLQKENIIDESGMPKERFSAEFPKEGPSILRIQQVVRGDSAAYFCASATGGVNNEQFFGPGTRLTVL.

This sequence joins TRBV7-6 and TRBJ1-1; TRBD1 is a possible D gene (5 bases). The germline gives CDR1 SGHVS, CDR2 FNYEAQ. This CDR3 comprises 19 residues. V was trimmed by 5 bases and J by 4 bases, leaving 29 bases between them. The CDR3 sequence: CASSTSDPVAGPLFTEAFF. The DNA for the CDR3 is TGTGCCAGCAGCACCTCTGACCCGGTAGCAGGGCCCCTATTCACTGAAGCTTTCTTT.

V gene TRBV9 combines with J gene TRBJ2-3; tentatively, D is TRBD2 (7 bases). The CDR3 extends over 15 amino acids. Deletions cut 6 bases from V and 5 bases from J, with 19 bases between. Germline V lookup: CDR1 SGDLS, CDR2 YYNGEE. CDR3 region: CASTGRGGAGDTQYF. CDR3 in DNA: TGTGCCAGCACCGGGCGAGGGGGGGCAGGAGATACGCAGTATTTT.

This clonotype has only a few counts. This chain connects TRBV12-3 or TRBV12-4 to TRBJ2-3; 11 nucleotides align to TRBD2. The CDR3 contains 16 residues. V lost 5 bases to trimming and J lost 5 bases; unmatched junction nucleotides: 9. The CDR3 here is CASSPNSGRAVDTQYF. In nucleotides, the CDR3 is TGTGCCAGCAGTCCTAATAGCGGGAGGGCCGTAGATACGCAGTATTTT.

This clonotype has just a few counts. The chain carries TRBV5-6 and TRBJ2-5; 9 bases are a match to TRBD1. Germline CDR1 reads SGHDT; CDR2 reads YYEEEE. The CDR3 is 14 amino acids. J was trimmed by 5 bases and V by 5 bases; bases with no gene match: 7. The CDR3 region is CASRTGGLSETQYF. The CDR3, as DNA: TGTGCCAGCAGAACAGGGGGCCTTTCTGAGACCCAGTACTTC.

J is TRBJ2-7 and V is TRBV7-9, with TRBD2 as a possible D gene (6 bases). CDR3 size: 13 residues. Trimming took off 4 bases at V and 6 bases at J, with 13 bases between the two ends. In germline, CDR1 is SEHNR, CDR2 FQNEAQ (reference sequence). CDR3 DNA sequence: TGTGCCAGCAGCTCGGGGGATCGGGGCGAGCAGTACTTC. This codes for CASSSGDRGEQYF.

CDR3 DNA: TGTGCCACCAGTCACCTTGACTATGGCTACACCTTC. Amino acids: CATSHLDYGYTF. V is TRBV24-1 and J is TRBJ1-2, with D unclear. This CDR3 is 12 amino acids long. Trimming took off 6 bases at V and 3 bases at J, with 7 bases between the two ends. Germline CDR1 KGHDR, CDR2 SFDVKD.

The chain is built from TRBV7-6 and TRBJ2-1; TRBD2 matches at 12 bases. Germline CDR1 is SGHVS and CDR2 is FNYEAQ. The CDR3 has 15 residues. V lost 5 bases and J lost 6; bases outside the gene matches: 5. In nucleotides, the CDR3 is TGTGCCAGCAGCGAGGGGACTAGCGGGCTCAATGAGCAGTTCTTC. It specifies CASSEGTSGLNEQFF. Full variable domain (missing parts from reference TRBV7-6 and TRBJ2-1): GAGVSQSPRYKVTKRGQDVALRCDPISGHVSLYWYRQALGQGPEFLTYFNYEAQQDKSGLPNDRFSAERPEGSISTLTIQRTEQRDSAMYRCASSEGTSGLNEQFFGPGTRLTVL.

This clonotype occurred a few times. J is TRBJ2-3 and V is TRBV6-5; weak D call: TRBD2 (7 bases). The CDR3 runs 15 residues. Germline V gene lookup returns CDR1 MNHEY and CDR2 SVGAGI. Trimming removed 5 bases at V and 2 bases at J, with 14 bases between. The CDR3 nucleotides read TGTGCCAGCAGTCTAGGGGGGGCAACCACAGATACGCAGTATTTT. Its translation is CASSLGGATTDTQYF.

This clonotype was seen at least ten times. This CDR3 is CASSRDRGPQETQYF. In DNA, the CDR3 is TGTGCCAGCAGCCGCGACAGGGGCCCCCAAGAGACCCAGTACTTC. The rearrangement joins TRBV7-2 to TRBJ2-5; 8 bases are shared with TRBD1. V lost 5 bases to trimming and J lost 1 base; unmatched junction nucleotides: 6. From germline, CDR1 is SGHTA and CDR2 FQGNSA. The CDR3 runs 15 residues.

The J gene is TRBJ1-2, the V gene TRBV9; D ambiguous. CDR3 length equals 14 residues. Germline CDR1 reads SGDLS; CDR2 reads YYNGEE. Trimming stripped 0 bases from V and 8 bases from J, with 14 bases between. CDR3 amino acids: CASSVDPGLRGYTF. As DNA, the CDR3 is TGTGCCAGCAGCGTAGATCCAGGACTGAGGGGCTACACCTTC.

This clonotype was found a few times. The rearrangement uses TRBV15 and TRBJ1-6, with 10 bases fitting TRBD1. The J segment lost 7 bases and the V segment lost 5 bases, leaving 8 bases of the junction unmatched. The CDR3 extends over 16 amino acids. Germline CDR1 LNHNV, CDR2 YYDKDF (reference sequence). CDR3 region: CATSALGTGDNSPLHF. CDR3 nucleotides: TGTGCCACCAGCGCCCTCGGGACAGGGGACAATTCACCCCTCCACTTT.

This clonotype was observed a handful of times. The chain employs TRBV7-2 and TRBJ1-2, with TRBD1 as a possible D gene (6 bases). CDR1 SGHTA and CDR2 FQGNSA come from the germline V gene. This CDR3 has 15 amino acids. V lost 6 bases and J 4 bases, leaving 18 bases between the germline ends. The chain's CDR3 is CASRPTGTSGYGYTF. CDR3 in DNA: TGTGCCAGCAGACCCACTGGGACATCGGGCTATGGCTACACCTTC.